These 8 T cell receptor beta chains share one sample of origin, sequenced in a study of T cell repertoires in cytomegalovirus infection (dated by TCRdb to between 2018 and 2020). The reads were generated on an Illumina HiSeq 1500. TCRdb reprocessing: public reads trimmed at Q25 with fastp, clones called with MiXCR, in-frame beta chains kept. CDR3 protein duplicates are merged, each entry listing the most common genes and DNA. This sample gives hundreds of thousands of distinct CDR3 sequences in total; roughly 42% of them show up just once. The top ten constitute approximately 40% of the sample. These receptors' targets are unknown. What this sample's treatment or condition label stands for: in vitro stimulation with specific CMV peptide epitopes to enrich CMV-specific T cells. Sequencing was performed on cultured PBMCs, taken from culture after CMV antigen stimulation. The receptor source for this set is a human donor in good health (CMV status not recorded). Some clones in this sample may be carry-over from other donors' samples.

V usage is TRBV5-6 and J usage is TRBJ2-1; weak D call: TRBD2 (7 bases). Germline CDR1 is SGHDT and CDR2 is YYEEEE. The V end lost 3 bases, the J end lost 8 bases, and 21 bases lay between the germline ends. This CDR3 contains 16 residues. CDR3 residues: CASSSPGAWEGDEQFF. The CDR3 DNA follows: TGTGCCAGCAGCTCCCCGGGAGCATGGGAGGGGGATGAGCAGTTCTTC.

This clonotype was counted only a few times. The genes are TRBV12-3 or TRBV12-4 and TRBJ2-2, with TRBD1 matching over 7 bases. This CDR3 region has 14 residues. J lost 6 bases, V lost 1 base, and 2 bases had no gene match. The CDR3 spells CASSLVGTAGELFF. DNA for the CDR3: TGTGCCAGCAGTTTAGTGGGGACAGCCGGGGAGCTGTTTTTT.

This clonotype was recorded a few times. This CDR3 reads CASILSGTSYNEQFF. CDR3 DNA sequence: TGTGCCAGCATCCTAAGCGGGACCTCCTACAATGAGCAGTTCTTC. The rearrangement links TRBV7-9 to TRBJ2-1, with 7 bases matching TRBD2. Germline-derived CDR1 and CDR2 are SEHNR and FQNEAQ (reference sequence). The junction had 6 bases not matched to a gene; V was cut back by 7 bases and J by 0 bases. CDR3 size: 15 residues. The whole variable domain, remainder taken from reference TRBV7-9 and TRBJ2-1, is DTGVSQNPRHKITKRGQNVTFRCDPISEHNRLYWYRQTLGQGPEFLTYFQNEAQLEKSRLLSDRFSAERPKGSFSTLEIQRTEQGDSAMYLCASILSGTSYNEQFFGPGTRLTVL.

This sequence joins TRBV6-1 and TRBJ2-3, with D unclear. Germline V gene sequence: CDR1 MNHNS, CDR2 SASEGT. The V end lost 11 bases, the J end lost 2 bases, and 11 bases lay between the germline ends. This CDR3 is 12 amino acids long. The CDR3 region is CAVESSTDTQYF. The CDR3 region has the DNA TGTGCCGTCGAGTCCTCCACAGATACGCAGTATTTT.

This chain uses TRBV12-3 or TRBV12-4 with TRBJ1-4; tentative D call: TRBD1 (5 bases). The CDR3 is 14 residues long. Trimming left V 2 bases short and J 8 bases short, with 12 bases between. The CDR3 reads CASSLQGRVEKLFF. The CDR3 nucleotides are TGTGCCAGCAGTTTACAGGGCAGGGTAGAAAAACTGTTTTTT.

This clonotype was found a few times. The chain carries TRBV7-2 and TRBJ2-2; 13 bases agree with TRBD2. The CDR3 is made up of 16 amino acids. V lost 5 bases, J lost 4 bases, and 4 bases stayed unmatched. CDR1 and CDR2 from the germline V gene are SGHTA and FQGNSA. CDR3 in amino acids: CASSTSGGAGTGELFF. The CDR3 bases are TGTGCCAGCAGCACTAGCGGGGGGGCGGGCACCGGGGAGCTGTTTTTT.

The chain uses TRBV6-5 and TRBJ1-1; the D gene is possibly TRBD1 (6 bases). Per the germline V gene, CDR1 is MNHEY and CDR2 is SVGAGI. This CDR3 comprises 15 residues. The V end was cut by 5 bases, the J end by 3 bases, with 16 bases between. For the CDR3, the DNA is TGTGCCAGCAGTAACAGGGACGGCGGCTACACTGAAGCTTTCTTT. As protein: CASSNRDGGYTEAFF.

This sequence joins TRBV27 and TRBJ2-5; TRBD2 matches 9 bases. The ends lost 3 bases at V and 1 base at J; junction bases unmatched: 6. The germline CDR1 and CDR2 sequences are MNHEY and SMNVEV (reference sequence). There are 16 residues in the CDR3. The CDR3 nucleotides read TGTGCCAGCAGTTTGAATAGCGGGGGATCCCAAGAGACCCAGTACTTC. As protein: CASSLNSGGSQETQYF.